The 3 T cell receptor beta chains in this list originate from one sample, sequenced in a study of human T cells and chemical hapten exposure. Using its own MiXCR run on the RACE reads, TCRdb lists one record per CDR3 protein. The table has over 70,000 distinct CDR3 sequences, 11% to 15% seen once. Stated time point: pre-sensitization, week 0. Stated treatment: therapeutic diphenylcyclopropenone sensitization with weekly scalp DPC. Material: whole blood, obtained in connection with sensitization to the hapten diphenylcyclopropenone (DPC). The source is a woman in her 50s with alopecia areata. Some clones in this sample may be carry-over from other donors' samples.

This clonotype came up a few times. The chain couples TRBV4-1 to TRBJ2-1, with 9 nucleotides matching TRBD1. With 0 bases clipped from V and 4 bases from J, the junction kept 7 bases outside the gene matches. CDR1 is MGHRA and CDR2 is YSYEKL in the germline V gene. The CDR3 covers 17 residues. CDR3 in amino acids: CASSQEGHGQGYNEQFF. As DNA, the CDR3 is TGCGCCAGCAGCCAAGAGGGGCACGGACAGGGGTACAATGAGCAGTTCTTC.

This chain links TRBV19 with TRBJ1-2; 10 nucleotides line up with TRBD1. Germline V gene lookup returns CDR1 LNHDA and CDR2 SQIVND (reference sequence). The CDR3 contains 17 residues. V lost 2 bases, J lost 4 bases, and 10 bases stayed unmatched. The CDR3 is CASSIQDRGRRGYGYTF. The CDR3 DNA reads as TGTGCCAGTAGTATACAAGACAGGGGGCGCCGCGGCTATGGCTACACCTTC.

This chain joins TRBV6-6 and TRBJ1-1; D is undetermined. The CDR3 is made up of 12 amino acids. Germline CDR1 MNHNY, CDR2 SVGAGI (reference sequence). The ends were cut back, 7 bases at V and 7 bases at J, with 13 bases in the middle. CDR3 sequence (DNA): TGTGCCAGCATCACATCGAGGCTTGAAGCTTTCTTT. Its translation: CASITSRLEAFF.